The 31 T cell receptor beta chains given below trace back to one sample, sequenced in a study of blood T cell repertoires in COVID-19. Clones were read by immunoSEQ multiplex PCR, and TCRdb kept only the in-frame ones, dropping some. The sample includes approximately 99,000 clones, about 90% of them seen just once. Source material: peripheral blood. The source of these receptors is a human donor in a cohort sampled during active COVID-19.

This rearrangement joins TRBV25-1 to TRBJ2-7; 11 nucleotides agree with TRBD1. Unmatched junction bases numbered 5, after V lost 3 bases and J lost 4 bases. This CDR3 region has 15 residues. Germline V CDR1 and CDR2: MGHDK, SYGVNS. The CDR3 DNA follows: TGTGCCAGCAGTGATTTACGGGACAGGGGGTACGAGCAGTACTTC. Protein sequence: CASSDLRDRGYEQYF.

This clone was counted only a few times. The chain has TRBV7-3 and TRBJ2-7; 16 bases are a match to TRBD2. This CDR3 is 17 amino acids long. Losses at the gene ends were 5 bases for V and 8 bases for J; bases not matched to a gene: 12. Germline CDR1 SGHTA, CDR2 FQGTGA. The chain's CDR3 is CASSPSPVGLAGGKQYF. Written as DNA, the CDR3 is TGTGCCAGCAGCCCGTCCCCGGTGGGACTAGCGGGAGGGAAGCAGTACTTC.

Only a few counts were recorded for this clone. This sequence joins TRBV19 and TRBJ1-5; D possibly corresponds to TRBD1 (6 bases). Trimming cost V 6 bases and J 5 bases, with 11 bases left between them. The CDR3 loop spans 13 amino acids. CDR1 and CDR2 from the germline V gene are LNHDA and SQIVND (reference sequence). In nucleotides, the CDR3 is TGTGCCAGTAGCCTACAGGGTTATCAGCCCCAGCATTTT. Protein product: CASSLQGYQPQHF.

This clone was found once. The CDR3 spells CATSGPEAYEQYF. CDR3 sequence (DNA): TGTGCCACCTCCGGGCCGGAGGCCTACGAGCAGTACTTC. The chain combines TRBV12-3 or TRBV12-4 with TRBJ2-7; D is perhaps TRBD2 (5 bases). Trimming stripped 10 bases from V and 2 bases from J, with 15 bases between. The CDR3 is 13 amino acids.

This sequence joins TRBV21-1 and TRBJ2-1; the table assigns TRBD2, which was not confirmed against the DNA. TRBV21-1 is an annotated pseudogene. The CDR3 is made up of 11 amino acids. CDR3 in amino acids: CASSKVLEQFF. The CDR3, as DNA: TGTGCCAGCAGCAAAGTTCTCGAGCAGTTCTTC.

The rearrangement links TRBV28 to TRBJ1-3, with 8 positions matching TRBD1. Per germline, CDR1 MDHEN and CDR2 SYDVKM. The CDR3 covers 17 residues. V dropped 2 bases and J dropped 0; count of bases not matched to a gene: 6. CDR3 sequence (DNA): TGTGCCAGCAGTTTAGCGACAGGGGCTCTCTCTGGAAACACCATATATTTT. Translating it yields CASSLATGALSGNTIYF.

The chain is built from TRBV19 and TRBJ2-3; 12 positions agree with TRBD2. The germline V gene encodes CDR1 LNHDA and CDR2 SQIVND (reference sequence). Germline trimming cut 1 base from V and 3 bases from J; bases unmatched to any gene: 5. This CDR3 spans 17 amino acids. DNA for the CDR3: TGTGCCAGTAGTATAGTTTCAACTAGCGGGAGGACAGATACGCAGTATTTT. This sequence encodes CASSIVSTSGRTDTQYF. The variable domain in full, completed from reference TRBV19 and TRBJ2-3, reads DGGITQSPKYLFRKEGQNVTLSCEQNLNHDAMYWYRQDPGQGLRLIYYSQIVNDFQKGDIAEGYSVSREKKESFPLTVTSAQKNPTAFYLCASSIVSTSGRTDTQYFGPGTRLTVL.

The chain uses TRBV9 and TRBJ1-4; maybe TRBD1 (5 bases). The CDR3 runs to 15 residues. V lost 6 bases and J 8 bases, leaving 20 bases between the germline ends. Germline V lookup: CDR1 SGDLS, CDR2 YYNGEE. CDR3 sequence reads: CASNGGAAGIEKLFF. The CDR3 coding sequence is TGTGCCAGCAATGGTGGGGCAGCTGGGATAGAAAAACTGTTTTTT.

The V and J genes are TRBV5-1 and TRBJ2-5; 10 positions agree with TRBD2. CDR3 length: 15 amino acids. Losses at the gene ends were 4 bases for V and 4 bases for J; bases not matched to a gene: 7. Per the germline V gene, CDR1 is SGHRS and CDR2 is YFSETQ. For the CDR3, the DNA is TGCGCCAGCAGCCCGGCGACTAGCGGGCGAGAGACCCAGTACTTC. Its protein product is CASSPATSGRETQYF.

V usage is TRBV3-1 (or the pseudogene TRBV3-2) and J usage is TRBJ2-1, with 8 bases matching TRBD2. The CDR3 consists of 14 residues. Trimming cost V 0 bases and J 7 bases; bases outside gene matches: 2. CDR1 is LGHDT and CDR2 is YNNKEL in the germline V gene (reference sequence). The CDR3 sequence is CASSQDLAGNEQFF. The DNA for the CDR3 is TGTGCCAGCAGCCAAGACCTAGCGGGTAATGAGCAGTTCTTC.

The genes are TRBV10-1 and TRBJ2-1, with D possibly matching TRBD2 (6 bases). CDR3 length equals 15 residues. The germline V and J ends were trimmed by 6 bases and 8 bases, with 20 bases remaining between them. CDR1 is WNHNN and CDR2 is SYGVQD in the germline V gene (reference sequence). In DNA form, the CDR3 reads TGCGCCAGCAGGGGGATTGCGGGAAATTGCTATGAGCAGTTCTTC. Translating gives CASRGIAGNCYEQFF.

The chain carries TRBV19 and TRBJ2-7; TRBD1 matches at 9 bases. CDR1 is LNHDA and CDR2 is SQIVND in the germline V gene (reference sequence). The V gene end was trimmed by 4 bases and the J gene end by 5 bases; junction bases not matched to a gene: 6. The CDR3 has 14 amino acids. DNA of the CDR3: TGTGCCAGTAGTAGGGACAGGGACATCGACGAGCAGTACTTC. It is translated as CASSRDRDIDEQYF.

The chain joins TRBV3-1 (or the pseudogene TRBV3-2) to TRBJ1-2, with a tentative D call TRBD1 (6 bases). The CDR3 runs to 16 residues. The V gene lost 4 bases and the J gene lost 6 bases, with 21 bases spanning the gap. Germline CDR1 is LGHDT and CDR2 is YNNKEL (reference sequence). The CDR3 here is CASSPLRDTIRDGYTF. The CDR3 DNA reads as TGTGCCAGCAGCCCCCTCCGGGACACCATTCGGGATGGCTACACCTTC.

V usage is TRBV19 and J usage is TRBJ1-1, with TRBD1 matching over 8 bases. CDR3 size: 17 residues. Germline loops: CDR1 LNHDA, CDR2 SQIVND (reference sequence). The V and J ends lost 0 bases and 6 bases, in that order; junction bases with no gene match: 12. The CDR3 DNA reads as TGTGCCAGTAGTATAGAGAAAGTCGCGGACAGGGATGCTGAAGCTTTCTTT. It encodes CASSIEKVADRDAEAFF.

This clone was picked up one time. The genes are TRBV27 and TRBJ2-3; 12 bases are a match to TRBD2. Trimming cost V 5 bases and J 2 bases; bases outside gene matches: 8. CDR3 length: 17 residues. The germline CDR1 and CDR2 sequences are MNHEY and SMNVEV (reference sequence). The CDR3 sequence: CASSDLRLAGVTDTQYF. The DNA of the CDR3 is TGTGCCAGCAGTGATCTCAGACTAGCGGGAGTCACAGATACGCAGTATTTT.

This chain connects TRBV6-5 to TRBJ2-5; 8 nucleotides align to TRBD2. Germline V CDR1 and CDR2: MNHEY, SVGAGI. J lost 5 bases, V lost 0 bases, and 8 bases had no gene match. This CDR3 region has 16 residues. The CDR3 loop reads CASSYSAPGGQETQYF. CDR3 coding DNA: TGTGCCAGCAGTTACTCTGCCCCGGGAGGGCAGGAGACCCAGTACTTC.

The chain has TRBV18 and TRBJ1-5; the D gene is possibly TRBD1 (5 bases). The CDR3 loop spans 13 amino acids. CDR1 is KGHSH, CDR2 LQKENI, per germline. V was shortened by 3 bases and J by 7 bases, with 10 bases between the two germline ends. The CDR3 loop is CASSPGGDQPQHF. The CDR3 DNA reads TGTGCCAGCTCACCGGGGGGGGACCAGCCCCAGCATTTT. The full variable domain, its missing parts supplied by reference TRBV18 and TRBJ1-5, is NAGVMQNPRHLVRRRGQEARLRCSPMKGHSHVYWYRQLPEEGLKFMVYLQKENIIDESGMPKERFSAEFPKEGPSILRIQQVVRGDSAAYFCASSPGGDQPQHFGDGTRLSIL.

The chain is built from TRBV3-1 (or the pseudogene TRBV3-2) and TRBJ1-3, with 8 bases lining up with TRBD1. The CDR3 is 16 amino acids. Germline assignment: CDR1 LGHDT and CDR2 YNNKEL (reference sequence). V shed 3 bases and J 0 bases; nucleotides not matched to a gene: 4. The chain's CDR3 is CASSHGDRFSGNTIYF. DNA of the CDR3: TGTGCCAGCAGCCATGGGGACAGGTTCTCTGGAAACACCATATATTTT.

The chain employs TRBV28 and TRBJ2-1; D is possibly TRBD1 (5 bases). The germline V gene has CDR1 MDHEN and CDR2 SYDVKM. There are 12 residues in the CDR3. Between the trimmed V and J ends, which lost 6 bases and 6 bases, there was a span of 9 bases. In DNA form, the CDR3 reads TGTGCCAGCAGGGGGCCGACCAATGAGCAGTTCTTC. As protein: CASRGPTNEQFF.

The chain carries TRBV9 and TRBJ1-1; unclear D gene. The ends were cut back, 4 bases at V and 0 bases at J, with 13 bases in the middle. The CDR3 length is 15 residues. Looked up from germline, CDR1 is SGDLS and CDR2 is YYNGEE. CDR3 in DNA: TGTGCCAGCAGCCCGAACCTAGAAATGAACACTGAAGCTTTCTTT. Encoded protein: CASSPNLEMNTEAFF.

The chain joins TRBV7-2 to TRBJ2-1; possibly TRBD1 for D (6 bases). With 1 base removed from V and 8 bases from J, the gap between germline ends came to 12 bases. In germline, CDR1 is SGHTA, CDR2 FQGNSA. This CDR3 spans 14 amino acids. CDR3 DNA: TGTGCCAGCAGCTTAGTCCGGGACATCGATGAGCAGTTCTTC. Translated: CASSLVRDIDEQFF.

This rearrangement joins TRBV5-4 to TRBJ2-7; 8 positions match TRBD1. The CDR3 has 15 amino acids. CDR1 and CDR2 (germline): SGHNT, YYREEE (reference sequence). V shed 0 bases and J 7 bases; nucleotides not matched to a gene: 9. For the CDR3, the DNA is TGTGCCAGCAGCTTGGAACCAGGGGGCCCGGTTGAGCAGTACTTC. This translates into CASSLEPGGPVEQYF.

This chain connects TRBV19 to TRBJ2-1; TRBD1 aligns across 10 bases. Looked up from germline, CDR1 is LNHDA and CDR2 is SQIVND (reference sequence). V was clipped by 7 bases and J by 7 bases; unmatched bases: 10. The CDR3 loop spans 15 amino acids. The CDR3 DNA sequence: TGTGCCAGTACCCCAAGGGACAGGGGATCGAATGAGCAGTTCTTC. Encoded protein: CASTPRDRGSNEQFF. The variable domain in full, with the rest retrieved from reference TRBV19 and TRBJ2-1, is DGGITQSPKYLFRKEGQNVTLSCEQNLNHDAMYWYRQDPGQGLRLIYYSQIVNDFQKGDIAEGYSVSREKKESFPLTVTSAQKNPTAFYLCASTPRDRGSNEQFFGPGTRLTVL.

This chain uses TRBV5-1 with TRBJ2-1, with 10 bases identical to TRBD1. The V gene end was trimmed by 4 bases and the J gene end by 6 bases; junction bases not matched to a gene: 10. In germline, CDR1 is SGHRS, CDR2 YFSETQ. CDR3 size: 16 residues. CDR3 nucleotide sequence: TGCGCCAGCAGCGGCTCCGGGACAGGGGCCTTCAATGAGCAGTTCTTC. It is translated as CASSGSGTGAFNEQFF.

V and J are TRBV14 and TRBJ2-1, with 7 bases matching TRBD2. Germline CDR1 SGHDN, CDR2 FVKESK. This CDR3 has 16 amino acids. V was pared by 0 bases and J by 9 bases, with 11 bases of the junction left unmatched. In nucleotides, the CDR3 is TGTGCCAGCAGCCAAGATGCGAGCGGGGAAGGGATTGAGCAGTTCTTC. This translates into CASSQDASGEGIEQFF.

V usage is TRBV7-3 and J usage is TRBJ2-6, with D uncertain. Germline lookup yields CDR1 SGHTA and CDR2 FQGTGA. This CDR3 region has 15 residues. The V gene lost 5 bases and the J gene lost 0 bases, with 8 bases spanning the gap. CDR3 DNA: TGTGCCAGCAGCCACGACAACTCTGGGGCCAACGTCCTGACTTTC. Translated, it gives CASSHDNSGANVLTF.

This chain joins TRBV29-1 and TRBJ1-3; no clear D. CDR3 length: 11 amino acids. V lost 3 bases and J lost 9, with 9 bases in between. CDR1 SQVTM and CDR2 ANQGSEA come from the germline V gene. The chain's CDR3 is CSVDLGGTIYF. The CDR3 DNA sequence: TGCAGCGTTGATCTCGGAGGCACCATATATTTT.

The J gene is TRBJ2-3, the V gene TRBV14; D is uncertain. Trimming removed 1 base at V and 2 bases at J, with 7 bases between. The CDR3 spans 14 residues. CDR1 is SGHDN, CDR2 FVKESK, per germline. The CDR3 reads CASSQGTATDTQYF. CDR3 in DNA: TGTGCCAGCAGCCAAGGTACAGCCACAGATACGCAGTATTTT. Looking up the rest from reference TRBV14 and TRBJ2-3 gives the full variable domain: EAGVTQFPSHSVIEKGQTVTLRCDPISGHDNLYWYRRVMGKEIKFLLHFVKESKQDESGMPNNRFLAERTGGTYSTLKVQPAELEDSGVYFCASSQGTATDTQYFGPGTRLTVL.

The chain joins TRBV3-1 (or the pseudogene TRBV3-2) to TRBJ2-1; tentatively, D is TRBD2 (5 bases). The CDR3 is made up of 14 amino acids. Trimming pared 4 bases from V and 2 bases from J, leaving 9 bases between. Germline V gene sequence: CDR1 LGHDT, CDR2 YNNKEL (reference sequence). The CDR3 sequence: CASSPSGTYNEQFF. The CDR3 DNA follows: TGTGCCAGCAGCCCGTCGGGAACCTACAATGAGCAGTTCTTC.

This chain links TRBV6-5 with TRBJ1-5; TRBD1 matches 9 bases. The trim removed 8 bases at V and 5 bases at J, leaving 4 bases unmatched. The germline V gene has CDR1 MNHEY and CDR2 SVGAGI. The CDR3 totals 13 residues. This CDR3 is CASGQGPHQPQHF. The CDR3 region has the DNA TGTGCCAGCGGACAGGGGCCTCATCAGCCCCAGCATTTT.

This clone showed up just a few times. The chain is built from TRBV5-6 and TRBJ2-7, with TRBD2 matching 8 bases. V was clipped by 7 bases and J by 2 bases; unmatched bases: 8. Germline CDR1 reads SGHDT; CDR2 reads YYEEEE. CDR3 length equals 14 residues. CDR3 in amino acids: CASATGTSPYEQYF. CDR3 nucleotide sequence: TGTGCCAGCGCCACCGGGACTAGTCCCTACGAGCAGTACTTC.